A single sample gave rise to the 13 T cell receptor beta chains below, sequenced in a study of cytomegalovirus exposure and HLA in healthy donors (dated by TCRdb to the late 2010s). Libraries were made using the immunoSEQ multiplex PCR assay. A mixture of 60 forward primers for TCR Vbeta segments and 13 reverse primers for TCR Jbeta segments was used in the multiplex PCR. TCRdb mirrors the immuneACCESS table, restricted to in-frame sequences. Some clones are absent from its copies; in checked studies, under half trace to an unresolved V gene, and the reason for the others is unknown. Here the sample has 180,000 or so clones; about three quarters occur a single time. The ten most abundant clones make up 3.7% of the sample. Material: PBMCs. The receptors shown here come from a woman aged 55-70 years in good health and CMV-seropositive.

The rearrangement joins TRBV5-1 to TRBJ1-1, with 9 bases that match TRBD1. The junction had 15 bases not matched to a gene; V was cut back by 3 bases and J by 6 bases. The CDR3 has 17 residues. Germline CDR1 and CDR2: SGHRS and YFSETQ. The CDR3 protein is CASSSITGGALRPEAFF. In DNA, the CDR3 is TGCGCCAGCAGCTCCATTACAGGGGGCGCGTTACGTCCTGAAGCTTTCTTT.

This clone was seen just once. The rearrangement joins TRBV4-2 to TRBJ2-3; tentative D call: TRBD1 (6 bases). CDR3 length: 16 amino acids. V shed 0 bases and J shed 0 bases, with 10 bases lying between them. Germline loops: CDR1 LGHNA, CDR2 YNFKEQ. In DNA, the CDR3 is TGTGCCAGCAGCCAAGACTCCGGGACAAGCACAGATACGCAGTATTTT. Translated, it gives CASSQDSGTSTDTQYF.

The chain links TRBV5-6 to TRBJ1-1; tentative D call: TRBD1 (6 bases). V gave up 2 bases and J gave up 1 base, with 12 bases separating them. Germline V CDR1 and CDR2: SGHDT, YYEEEE. There are 15 residues in the CDR3. The CDR3 region has the DNA TGTGCCAGCAGCTTATCTAACAGGGAGAACACTGAAGCTTTCTTT. It yields the protein CASSLSNRENTEAFF. Together with reference TRBV5-6 and TRBJ1-1, the CDR3 gives the full variable domain: DAGVTQSPTHLIKTRGQQVTLRCSPKSGHDTVSWYQQALGQGPQFIFQYYEEEERQRGNFPDRFSGHQFPNYSSELNVNALLLGDSALYLCASSLSNRENTEAFFGQGTRLTVV.

This clone was picked up a small number of times. The rearrangement uses TRBV18 and TRBJ1-2; D is possibly TRBD1 (6 bases). Germline lookup yields CDR1 KGHSH and CDR2 LQKENI. Trimming removed 4 bases from V and 10 bases from J, with 16 bases in between. The length of the CDR3 is 13 residues. CDR3 nucleotides: TGTGCCAGCTCACTTCGGACAGCTTCGGACTACACCTTC. Translating gives CASSLRTASDYTF.

V gene TRBV30 combines with J gene TRBJ2-3; 10 bases are shared with TRBD1. J was trimmed by 5 bases and V by 2 bases; bases with no gene match: 10. The germline V gene encodes CDR1 GTSNPN and CDR2 SVGIG (reference sequence). The CDR3 is 16 residues long. The CDR3 coding sequence is TGTGCCTGGAGTTATTTTGGACAGGGGGTCATAGATACGCAGTATTTT. Protein product: CAWSYFGQGVIDTQYF.

The rearrangement joins TRBV6-1 to TRBJ1-1, with 7 bases matching TRBD1. J lost 4 bases, V lost 6 bases, and 11 bases had no gene match. CDR3 size: 15 residues. Germline-derived CDR1 and CDR2 are MNHNS and SASEGT. DNA for the CDR3: TGTGCCAGCAGGGTCGACAGGGCAGGGGGCACTGAAGCTTTCTTT. Its translation: CASRVDRAGGTEAFF.

This rearrangement joins TRBV28 to TRBJ2-3, with TRBD2 matching 9 bases. This CDR3 has 19 amino acids. Germline loops: CDR1 MDHEN, CDR2 SYDVKM. The V gene end was trimmed by 7 bases and the J gene end by 1 base; junction bases not matched to a gene: 18. The CDR3 nucleotides are TGTGCCAGCACCACCCTCGGAGTAGCGGGGGAGCATGGCACAGATACGCAGTATTTT. It specifies CASTTLGVAGEHGTDTQYF.

V and J are TRBV4-3 and TRBJ2-2, with 10 bases identical to TRBD2. V lost 1 base and J lost 0; bases outside the gene matches: 11. CDR1 is LGHNA, CDR2 YSLEER, per germline. The CDR3 consists of 20 residues. The CDR3 loop reads CASSQVSLAGVSANTGELFF. The CDR3 DNA sequence: TGCGCCAGCAGCCAAGTTTCCCTAGCGGGGGTTTCAGCGAACACCGGGGAGCTGTTTTTT.

This chain uses TRBV6-5 with TRBJ1-1; D not certain. The ends were cut back, 2 bases at V and 1 base at J, with 11 bases in the middle. Germline CDR1 is MNHEY and CDR2 is SVGAGI. The CDR3 totals 15 residues. The CDR3 bases are TGTGCCAGCAGTTACCCATCCCGGGGGAACACTGAAGCTTTCTTT. It codes for CASSYPSRGNTEAFF.

The genes are TRBV13 and TRBJ2-7, with TRBD1 as a possible D gene (6 bases). CDR1 PRHDT and CDR2 FYEKMQ come from the germline V gene (reference sequence). This CDR3 is 16 amino acids long. The V end was cut by 6 bases, the J end by 3 bases, with 21 bases between. The DNA of the CDR3 is TGTGCCAGCAGTGTAGCTTCAAACAGGGCTAACTACGAGCAGTACTTC. As protein: CASSVASNRANYEQYF.

This clone has just one count. CDR3 bases: TGTGCCAGCAGACGACAGGGAGAAAACATTCAGTACTTC. It is translated as CASRRQGENIQYF. The chain employs TRBV6-5 and TRBJ2-4; 7 bases align to TRBD1. After removal of 6 bases from V and 5 bases from J, the junction contained 4 bases not matched to a gene. The CDR3 sequence is 13 residues long. Germline V gene lookup returns CDR1 MNHEY and CDR2 SVGAGI.

This clone came up once. The chain uses TRBV28 and TRBJ1-5; no clear D gene. Germline loops: CDR1 MDHEN, CDR2 SYDVKM. Trimming removed 1 base from V and 2 bases from J, with 9 bases in between. The CDR3 has 15 residues. The CDR3 DNA reads TGTGCCAGCAGTTTATCGAAACTTGGCAATCAGCCCCAGCATTTT. Residues: CASSLSKLGNQPQHF.

V gene TRBV30 combines with J gene TRBJ2-6, with D uncertain. The CDR3 loop spans 14 amino acids. Germline V gives CDR1 GTSNPN, CDR2 SVGIG (reference sequence). V lost 2 bases, J lost 2 bases, and 7 bases lay in between. The CDR3 loop is CAWSKTTGANVLTF. CDR3 coding DNA: TGTGCCTGGAGTAAGACAACTGGGGCCAACGTCCTGACTTTC. Full variable domain (missing parts from reference TRBV30 and TRBJ2-6): SQTIHQWPATLVQPVGSPLSLECTVEGTSNPNLYWYRQAAGRGLQLLFYSVGIGQISSEVPQNLSASRPQDRQFILSSKKLLLSDSGFYLCAWSKTTGANVLTFGAGSRLTVL.